The rows below give T cell receptor beta chains drawn from one sample of a study of T cell changes during pregnancy in multiple sclerosis. The repertoire was sequenced with immunoSEQ multiplex PCR; TCRdb's copy has only in-frame clones and lacks some. The sample contains 110,000 or so clones, approximately 94% of which appear only once. Material: peripheral blood, obtained before pregnancy. These receptors were collected from a female donor with multiple sclerosis, enrolled in a pregnancy study. The CDR3 runs from the conserved cysteine through the conserved F or W.

J gene	V gene	CDR3 protein
TRBJ2-5	TRBV2	CASSELAEETQYF
TRBJ1-1	TRBV5-1	CASSPGTGALNTEAFF
TRBJ1-2	TRBV6-1	CASIPRVSYGYTF
TRBJ1-2	TRBV27	CASSANLYRDFGGYTF
TRBJ1-1	TRBV21-1	CASSPQGNTEAFF
TRBJ2-7	TRBV27	CASSLTGTSGSYEQYF
TRBJ2-6	TRBV15	CATSRASSGATSSGANVLTF
TRBJ1-6	TRBV5-5	CASSPGTANSPLHF
TRBJ2-5	TRBV19	CASSSGNQETQYF
TRBJ1-1	TRBV28	CASSLRRTGNTEAFF
TRBJ2-7	TRBV2	CASSERGPPYEQYF
TRBJ2-5	TRBV19	CASSIASSAETQYF
TRBJ2-7	TRBV10-3	CAISAFQRGAYEQYF
TRBJ2-3	TRBV7-9	CASSFNAGGTPTDTQYF